These 31 T cell receptor beta chains were sequenced from one sample in a study of T cells in Graves' hyperthyroidism and ophthalmopathy (dated 2019 in TCRdb). The library was obtained by multiplex PCR. Sequencing was carried out with an Illumina HiSeq 2000. The TCR beta CDR3 regions were amplified from RNA transcripts. The TCR CDR3 was subjected to a first round of RT-PCR using the HTBI primer set and the Qiagen OneStep RT-PCR kit. The public reads were reanalyzed by TCRdb: fastp trimming at Q25, MiXCR alignment, in-frame beta chains only. Rows matching on CDR3 protein sequence are summarized as one entry with the most common DNA and genes. The sample table records about 530,000 distinct CDR3 sequences; about a sixth of these occur just once. The ten top clones hold 17% of the sample. Input material: blood. The receptors originated from a woman aged 18-29 years with Graves' ophthalmopathy.

The rearrangement links TRBV4-2 to TRBJ2-1, with 8 bases identical to TRBD2. The CDR3 covers 15 residues. Germline V lookup: CDR1 LGHNA, CDR2 YNFKEQ. The J segment lost 8 bases and the V segment lost 0 bases, leaving 6 bases of the junction unmatched. CDR3: CASSQDLRGGDEQFF. The DNA of the CDR3 is TGTGCCAGCAGCCAAGATCTTCGGGGGGGTGATGAGCAGTTCTTC.

This clonotype was recorded a few times. Germline and junction disagree at one end, which may indicate a read error. The chain couples TRBV13 to TRBJ2-6; D gene uncertain. The CDR3 spans 16 residues. Germline V gene lookup returns CDR1 PRHDT and CDR2 FYEKMQ (reference sequence). For the CDR3, the DNA is TGCGCCAGCAGCTTGGCCGTTGACTCTGGGGCCAACGTCCTGACTTTC. Its protein product is CASSLAVDSGANVLTF.

A few counts support this clonotype. The rearrangement joins TRBV6-1 to TRBJ1-3; no definite D call. Per the germline V gene, CDR1 is MNHNS and CDR2 is SASEGT. CDR3 length: 14 amino acids. V lost 7 bases to trimming and J lost 5 bases, with 15 bases between them. CDR3: CASTASRRRNTIYF. The CDR3 DNA sequence: TGTGCCAGCACCGCGTCACGAAGGAGAAACACCATATATTTT.

This clonotype has a count of ten or more. The chain has TRBV20-1 and TRBJ2-3; 7 nucleotides align to TRBD2. V shed 2 bases and J 4 bases; nucleotides not matched to a gene: 9. CDR1 and CDR2 from the germline V gene are DFQATT and SNEGSKA (reference sequence). This CDR3 is built from 15 residues. CDR3 loop: CSARRAGPGPDTQYF. The DNA for the CDR3 is TGCAGTGCTAGAAGAGCGGGGCCCGGCCCAGATACGCAGTATTTT.

The table lists this clonotype with many counts. J is TRBJ1-1 and V is TRBV10-3; D unclear. Trimming removed 5 bases at V and 0 bases at J, with 7 bases between. The V gene's germline CDR1 is ENHRY and CDR2 SYGVKD. This CDR3 is 13 amino acids long. CDR3 in DNA: TGTGCCATCAGTAATAAGATGAACACTGAAGCTTTCTTT. Amino acid sequence: CAISNKMNTEAFF.

This sequence joins TRBV20-1 and TRBJ1-3; 7 positions match TRBD1. The length of the CDR3 is 15 residues. Germline loops: CDR1 DFQATT, CDR2 SNEGSKA (reference sequence). Trimming cost V 0 bases and J 4 bases; bases outside gene matches: 6. CDR3 sequence: CSARDKQGDGNTIYF. The CDR3 DNA reads TGCAGTGCTAGAGATAAGCAGGGGGACGGAAACACCATATATTTT.

With regard to this clonotype: A much larger clone differs by one base, so this may be a read error. Given the absence of the conserved phenylalanine or tryptophan at the CDR3 end, a read error is likely. J is TRBJ1-1 and V is TRBV2; possible D gene TRBD1, 6 bases. The CDR3 covers 14 residues. The V and J ends lost 6 bases and 4 bases respectively, with 15 bases between them. The germline CDR1 and CDR2 sequences are SNHLY and FYNNEI. In DNA, the CDR3 is TGTGCCAGCAGCGGCGACAGGATCAGCACTGAAGCTTTCTTG. Amino acids: CASSGDRISTEAFL.

For this clonotype: Since a much larger clone is just one base distant, this may be a read error. This chain joins TRBV6-1 and TRBJ2-1; 9 bases align to TRBD2. TRBJ2-7 matches the DNA end more closely, so the J call is doubtful. Looked up from germline, CDR1 is MNHNS and CDR2 is SASEGT. This CDR3 contains 15 residues. CDR3: CASSEVAGVPNEQYF. CDR3 DNA: TGTGCCAGCAGTGAAGTAGCGGGAGTCCCCAATGAGCAGTACTTC.

This clonotype showed up many times. J is TRBJ2-1 and V is TRBV6-1; 12 nucleotides line up with TRBD2. Germline CDR1 and CDR2: MNHNS and SASEGT. V shed 6 bases and J 8 bases; nucleotides not matched to a gene: 8. The CDR3 totals 15 residues. The CDR3 loop is CASSLGGLAGHEQFF. DNA of the CDR3: TGTGCCAGCAGCTTGGGGGGACTAGCGGGCCATGAGCAGTTCTTC.

This clonotype was seen a handful of times. The chain joins TRBV5-6 to TRBJ1-5, with D unresolved. Germline V gene sequence: CDR1 SGHDT, CDR2 YYEEEE. V lost 0 bases, J lost 0 bases, and 10 bases lay in between. The CDR3 totals 16 residues. CDR3 sequence: CASSLGVDDSNQPQHF. Here the CDR3 DNA reads TGTGCCAGCAGCTTGGGAGTAGATGATAGCAATCAGCCCCAGCATTTT.

As concerns this clonotype: Just one base apart from a much larger clone, this may be a read error. This rearrangement joins TRBV28 to TRBJ2-1, with D possibly being TRBD2 (6 bases). CDR3 length equals 15 residues. V lost 2 bases and J lost 4, with 12 bases in between. Germline V gene data show CDR1 as MDHEN and CDR2 as SYDVKM. CDR3 loop: CASSLDGSCYNEQFF. As DNA, the CDR3 is TGTGCCAGCAGTTTAGACGGGAGCTGTTACAATGAGCAGTTCTTC.

The V and J genes are TRBV7-9 and TRBJ2-5; 9 bases line up with TRBD2. Germline CDR1 reads SEHNR; CDR2 reads FQNEAQ (reference sequence). The length of the CDR3 is 17 residues. Losses at the gene ends were 4 bases for V and 4 bases for J; bases not matched to a gene: 13. For the CDR3, the DNA is TGTGCCAGCAGCTCGACGCCGGACAGGCGGGAGGGAGAGACCCAGTACTTC. This codes for CASSSTPDRREGETQYF.

This chain connects TRBV5-1 to TRBJ2-5; 15 bases line up with TRBD2. The J segment lost 1 base and the V segment lost 4 bases, leaving 11 bases of the junction unmatched. This CDR3 is 19 amino acids long. The germline CDR1 and CDR2 sequences are SGHRS and YFSETQ. The CDR3 reads CASSRGLAGGRTPQETQYF. For the CDR3, the DNA is TGCGCCAGCAGCAGGGGACTAGCGGGGGGCCGCACACCCCAAGAGACCCAGTACTTC.

CDR3 nucleotides: TGTGCCAGCAGCCAAGGACTCGGTGACAATTCACCCCTCCACTTT. This sequence encodes CASSQGLGDNSPLHF. The chain links TRBV4-2 to TRBJ1-6, with unresolved D. This CDR3 is built from 15 residues. Per germline, CDR1 LGHNA and CDR2 YNFKEQ. Trimming stripped 1 base from V and 7 bases from J, with 11 bases between.

This clonotype was seen a handful of times. The chain recombines TRBV5-1 with TRBJ2-2, with TRBD2 identical over 12 bases. The V segment lost 3 bases and the J segment 5 bases; nucleotides outside the gene matches: 2. The CDR3 is 15 residues long. CDR1 and CDR2 (germline): SGHRS, YFSETQ. CDR3 DNA sequence: TGCGCCAGCAGCTCGGGGACTAGCGGGACCGGGGAGCTGTTTTTT. It yields the protein CASSSGTSGTGELFF.

The chain employs TRBV28 and TRBJ2-7, with TRBD2 matching 9 bases. The J segment lost 3 bases and the V segment lost 2 bases, leaving 5 bases of the junction unmatched. CDR1 is MDHEN, CDR2 SYDVKM, per germline. The CDR3 covers 15 residues. In DNA, the CDR3 is TGTGCCAGCAGTTTAATGGCGGGAGGGGTCTACGAGCAGTACTTC. It yields the protein CASSLMAGGVYEQYF.

V and J are TRBV11-2 and TRBJ2-3; possible D gene TRBD1, 5 bases. Trimming removed 4 bases at V and 0 bases at J, with 11 bases between. The CDR3 runs 15 residues. The germline gives CDR1 SGHAT, CDR2 FQNNGV. CDR3 nucleotide sequence: TGTGCCAGCAGCTCAGACAGTCAGAGCACAGATACGCAGTATTTT. It codes for CASSSDSQSTDTQYF.

This clonotype was observed a few times. This chain joins TRBV4-1 and TRBJ1-1, with a tentative D call TRBD1 (6 bases). The CDR3 contains 12 residues. V dropped 10 bases and J dropped 4 bases, with 13 bases sitting between them. Germline values: CDR1 MGHRA, CDR2 YSYEKL. This chain's CDR3 is CATSRGGTEAFF. For the CDR3, the DNA is TGCGCCACCTCGAGAGGGGGCACTGAAGCTTTCTTT.

This clonotype has at least ten counts. The J gene is TRBJ2-3, the V gene TRBV27, with no clear D. The CDR3 covers 15 residues. V dropped 1 base and J dropped 4 bases, with 12 bases sitting between them. Per germline, CDR1 MNHEY and CDR2 SMNVEV (reference sequence). As DNA, the CDR3 is TGTGCCAGCAGTTTATTCGAACGGTCCGCAGATACGCAGTATTTT. It is translated as CASSLFERSADTQYF.

This rearrangement joins TRBV9 to TRBJ2-1; 14 bases match TRBD2. CDR1 SGDLS and CDR2 YYNGEE come from the germline V gene. V lost 3 bases and J lost 0; bases outside the gene matches: 14. The CDR3 totals 21 residues. The CDR3, as DNA: TGTGCCAGCAGCGCCCTTTCCGGGACTAGCGGGAGTCTGCGCTCCTACAATGAGCAGTTCTTC. Protein sequence: CASSALSGTSGSLRSYNEQFF.

This clonotype was recorded a few times. A junction boundary mismatches the germline segment, possibly from a read error. V gene TRBV12-3 or TRBV12-4 combines with J gene TRBJ2-3; D might be TRBD1 (5 bases). The CDR3 runs to 14 residues. CDR3 protein: CASSFAHPTGTQYF. The CDR3 DNA follows: TGTGCCAGCAGTTTCGCCCACCCCACAGGTACGCAGTATTTT.

The V call is TRBV20-1, the J call TRBJ1-1; D ambiguous. The germline gives CDR1 DFQATT, CDR2 SNEGSKA (reference sequence). CDR3 size: 14 residues. V lost 1 base, J lost 2 bases, and 11 bases lay in between. In nucleotides, the CDR3 is TGCAGTGCTAGAGCACAGACCTCTAACACTGAAGCTTTCTTT. Translating gives CSARAQTSNTEAFF.

A few counts support this clonotype. The chain employs TRBV12-3 or TRBV12-4 and TRBJ2-4; 7 nucleotides agree with TRBD2. This CDR3 spans 14 amino acids. V was clipped by 7 bases and J by 9 bases; unmatched bases: 12. CDR3 sequence: CASNPGRGTTIQYF. CDR3 bases: TGTGCCAGCAATCCGGGGAGGGGCACGACCATTCAGTACTTC.

Points on this clonotype: One end of the junction is discordant with germline, which a read error may explain. V and J are TRBV7-2 and TRBJ1-5, with D perhaps TRBD1 (5 bases). The CDR3 is made up of 17 amino acids. Germline CDR1 is SGHTA and CDR2 is FQGNSA. CDR3 sequence: CAGSLVGGRYSNQPQHF. CDR3 coding DNA: TGTGCCGGCAGCTTAGTTGGGGGTCGCTATAGCAATCAGCCCCAGCATTTT.

This clonotype was picked up a small number of times. The chain uses TRBV18 and TRBJ2-7; the D gene is possibly TRBD2 (6 bases). Trimming removed 0 bases from V and 4 bases from J, with 16 bases in between. This CDR3 has 16 residues. Germline CDR1 and CDR2: KGHSH and LQKENI. CDR3 loop: CASSPPGRGGEYEQYF. As DNA, the CDR3 is TGTGCCAGCTCACCACCAGGGAGAGGAGGGGAATACGAGCAGTACTTC.

The chain uses TRBV4-1 and TRBJ1-1, with unresolved D. V was clipped by 2 bases and J by 3 bases, with 4 bases between them. The length of the CDR3 is 12 residues. The germline gives CDR1 MGHRA, CDR2 YSYEKL. The CDR3 bases are TGCGCCAGCAGCCAAACGCACACTGAAGCTTTCTTT. The encoded protein is CASSQTHTEAFF.

The gene calls are TRBV5-1 and TRBJ2-1; 8 bases are a match to TRBD1. Germline CDR1 SGHRS, CDR2 YFSETQ. The CDR3 runs 15 residues. V lost 2 bases, J lost 4 bases, and 5 bases stayed unmatched. The CDR3 DNA follows: TGCGCCAGCAGCTTCGGGACAGGAATTTACAATGAGCAGTTCTTC. It codes for CASSFGTGIYNEQFF.

The V and J genes are TRBV19 and TRBJ2-3, with D unresolved. With 0 bases removed from V and 0 bases from J, the gap between germline ends came to 10 bases. In germline, CDR1 is LNHDA, CDR2 SQIVND (reference sequence). There are 16 residues in the CDR3. The CDR3 here is CASSIEGVSSTDTQYF. CDR3 in DNA: TGTGCCAGTAGTATAGAAGGAGTATCTAGCACAGATACGCAGTATTTT. Full variable domain (rest looked up from reference TRBV19 and TRBJ2-3): DGGITQSPKYLFRKEGQNVTLSCEQNLNHDAMYWYRQDPGQGLRLIYYSQIVNDFQKGDIAEGYSVSREKKESFPLTVTSAQKNPTAFYLCASSIEGVSSTDTQYFGPGTRLTVL.

In regard to this clonotype: One end of the junction does not line up with germline, which may come from a read error. The chain joins TRBV12-3 or TRBV12-4 to TRBJ1-2; 7 bases match TRBD1. The CDR3 consists of 14 residues. This CDR3 reads CASSFRGSVGGCTF. The CDR3 coding sequence is TGTGCCAGCAGTTTCAGGGGGTCGGTAGGGGGCTGCACCTTC.

This clonotype was seen repeatedly, ten times or more. This CDR3 reads CACLVQDHEKLFF. In nucleotides, the CDR3 is TGTGCCTGCCTGGTACAGGATCATGAAAAACTGTTTTTT. The V call is TRBV30, the J call TRBJ1-4; possible D gene TRBD1, 5 bases. CDR1 and CDR2 from the germline V gene are GTSNPN and SVGIG (reference sequence). This CDR3 has 13 residues. Trimming stripped 6 bases from V and 6 bases from J, with 14 bases between. The full variable domain, completed using reference TRBV30 and TRBJ1-4, is SQTIHQWPATLVQPVGSPLSLECTVEGTSNPNLYWYRQAAGRGLQLLFYSVGIGQISSEVPQNLSASRPQDRQFILSSKKLLLSDSGFYLCACLVQDHEKLFFGSGTQLSVL.

A remark on this clonotype: The junction and the germline gene differ at one end; a read error may be behind it. The chain has TRBV6-2 or TRBV6-3 and TRBJ1-1; D is unclear. Per germline, CDR1 MNHEY and CDR2 SVGEGT. The CDR3 is 13 residues long. The CDR3 DNA reads TGTGCCAGCAGTTCTACACAGAACACTGGAGCTTTCTTT. Translation: CASSSTQNTGAFF.